What follows are 29 T cell receptor beta chains derived from one specimen sequenced in a study of radiotherapy plus CTLA-4 blockade in lung cancer. Here immunoSEQ multiplex PCR was the method, and the copy in TCRdb shows in-frame clones only, minus some. The sample gives tens of thousands of clones, about 85% of which show up once; 7.5% to 9.5% is in the top ten. This specimen consisted of peripheral blood, obtained from a patient treated with radiotherapy plus ipilimumab. These receptors all come from a human donor with non-small cell lung cancer who had a complete response to radiotherapy plus ipilimumab.

J is TRBJ1-1 and V is TRBV6-5; 8 nucleotides agree with TRBD1. CDR1 and CDR2 (germline): MNHEY, SVGAGI. This CDR3 contains 14 residues. V dropped 6 bases and J dropped 5; count of bases not matched to a gene: 8. CDR3 loop: CASSYDRGVTEAFF. DNA of the CDR3: TGTGCCAGCAGCTACGACAGGGGAGTTACTGAAGCTTTCTTT.

The J gene is TRBJ1-6, the V gene TRBV5-4; maybe TRBD1 (6 bases). V dropped 0 bases and J dropped 9 bases, with 13 bases sitting between them. CDR1 and CDR2 (germline): SGHNT, YYREEE (reference sequence). The CDR3 runs to 15 residues. CDR3 coding DNA: TGTGCCAGCAGCTTGGCCCAGGGGACAAGTTCACCCCTCCACTTT. This codes for CASSLAQGTSSPLHF.

This clone was detected once. The chain is built from TRBV5-1 and TRBJ2-1; the match to TRBD1 covers 8 bases. This CDR3 region has 16 residues. Germline CDR1 is SGHRS and CDR2 is YFSETQ. V was clipped by 4 bases and J by 3 bases; unmatched bases: 9. The CDR3 spells CASSLLWGTGYNEQFF. CDR3 nucleotide sequence: TGCGCCAGCAGCCTCCTTTGGGGGACAGGCTACAATGAGCAGTTCTTC.

This chain connects TRBV11-3 to TRBJ2-3, with TRBD2 identical over 13 bases. Losses at the gene ends were 4 bases for V and 5 bases for J; bases not matched to a gene: 9. CDR1 is SGHNT and CDR2 is YENEEA in the germline V gene. The CDR3 totals 17 residues. The CDR3 bases are TGTGCCAGCAGCTGGCGGACTAGCGGGAGTTCCGGAGATACGCAGTATTTT. As protein: CASSWRTSGSSGDTQYF.

This clone showed up just once. This chain joins TRBV19 and TRBJ1-2; D gene unclear. This CDR3 has 12 residues. Per the germline V gene, CDR1 is LNHDA and CDR2 is SQIVND (reference sequence). With 3 bases removed from V and 7 bases from J, the gap between germline ends came to 9 bases. CDR3 in amino acids: CASSISSAGYTF. CDR3 coding DNA: TGTGCCAGTAGTATCTCTAGCGCTGGCTACACCTTC.

The chain couples TRBV27 to TRBJ1-1; possibly TRBD1 for D (5 bases). Germline-derived CDR1 and CDR2 are MNHEY and SMNVEV (reference sequence). The CDR3 extends over 13 amino acids. V lost 0 bases and J 5 bases, leaving 7 bases between the germline ends. The CDR3, as DNA: TGTGCCAGCAGTTTATCGCGGGGGACTGAAGCTTTCTTT. Residues: CASSLSRGTEAFF.

CDR3 sequence: CASSQDRSSGATYNEQFF. The CDR3 DNA reads as TGCGCCAGCAGCCAAGATAGGTCTAGCGGGGCGACCTACAATGAGCAGTTCTTC. This chain joins TRBV4-1 and TRBJ2-1; 9 nucleotides line up with TRBD2. The CDR3 totals 18 residues. Germline V lookup: CDR1 MGHRA, CDR2 YSYEKL. The ends lost 0 bases at V and 2 bases at J; junction bases unmatched: 8.

The chain employs TRBV5-6 and TRBJ1-2; D ambiguous. The germline V gene has CDR1 SGHDT and CDR2 YYEEEE. Between the trimmed V and J ends, which lost 0 bases and 3 bases, there was a span of 9 bases. The CDR3 extends over 14 amino acids. The CDR3 here is CASSLVFADYGYTF. In DNA form, the CDR3 reads TGTGCCAGCAGCTTGGTGTTTGCGGACTATGGCTACACCTTC.

The V and J genes are TRBV5-1 and TRBJ1-3; the D gene is possibly TRBD1 (6 bases). Germline CDR1 is SGHRS and CDR2 is YFSETQ. V lost 0 bases, J lost 7 bases, and 14 bases lay in between. The CDR3 spans 15 residues. The CDR3 is CASSLASDRRNTIYF. CDR3 nucleotide sequence: TGCGCCAGCAGCTTGGCCAGCGACAGGAGGAACACCATATATTTT.

V gene TRBV5-4 combines with J gene TRBJ1-6; 7 nucleotides line up with TRBD1. Germline V gene data show CDR1 as SGHNT and CDR2 as YYREEE (reference sequence). The CDR3 covers 20 residues. With V trimmed by 3 bases and J by 0 bases, 15 bases remained unmatched. CDR3 bases: TGTGCCAGCAGCTCCGGCGGAGGGGGCTCGCTCAGCTCCTATAATTCACCCCTCCACTTT. Translating it yields CASSSGGGGSLSSYNSPLHF.

This clone was observed a single time. This chain links TRBV2 with TRBJ2-1; 7 bases fit TRBD1. The germline V gene has CDR1 SNHLY and CDR2 FYNNEI. Trimming at V came to 6 bases and at J to 6 bases, leaving 5 bases not matched to a gene. The CDR3 runs 13 residues. CDR3 in DNA: TGTGCCAGCAGCGCTGGACAGGTCAATGAGCAGTTCTTC. It is translated as CASSAGQVNEQFF.

The chain is built from TRBV29-1 and TRBJ2-7; 7 bases map to TRBD1. The CDR3 contains 14 residues. Germline V gives CDR1 SQVTM, CDR2 ANQGSEA. Trimming took 7 bases from V and 5 from J; bases not matched to a gene: 14. The CDR3 DNA is TGCAGCGCCGCACGACAGGGATCGTTCCACGAGCAGTACTTC. Translated, it gives CSAARQGSFHEQYF.

This rearrangement joins TRBV5-6 to TRBJ1-2; 10 positions agree with TRBD1. The length of the CDR3 is 14 residues. Trimming removed 5 bases from V and 3 bases from J; junction bases left unmatched: 4. Germline-derived CDR1 and CDR2 are SGHDT and YYEEEE. This CDR3 reads CASSPTGGDYGYTF. CDR3 sequence (DNA): TGTGCCAGCAGTCCGACAGGGGGCGACTATGGCTACACCTTC.

The V gene is TRBV6-5, the J gene TRBJ2-7; possible D gene TRBD1, 7 bases. The CDR3 consists of 13 residues. The V end lost 2 bases, the J end lost 5 bases, and 10 bases lay between the germline ends. Looked up from germline, CDR1 is MNHEY and CDR2 is SVGAGI. CDR3 sequence reads: CASSYDREDEQYF. CDR3 DNA: TGTGCCAGCAGTTACGACAGGGAGGACGAGCAGTACTTC.

The chain couples TRBV5-1 to TRBJ2-5; TRBD2 aligns across 7 bases. CDR1 is SGHRS, CDR2 YFSETQ, per germline. The CDR3 loop spans 15 amino acids. The V and J ends lost 0 bases and 5 bases, in that order; junction bases with no gene match: 7. The CDR3 nucleotides read TGCGCCAGCAGCTTGGATGGCGGGAGAAGCGAGACCCAGTACTTC. Translated: CASSLDGGRSETQYF. Filled out from reference TRBV5-1 and TRBJ2-5, the complete variable domain reads KAGVTQTPRYLIKTRGQQVTLSCSPISGHRSVSWYQQTPGQGLQFLFEYFSETQRNKGNFPGRFSGRQFSNSRSEMNVSTLELGDSALYLCASSLDGGRSETQYFGPGTRLLVL.

This chain connects TRBV10-2 to TRBJ2-3, with TRBD2 matching over 14 bases. The CDR3 is made up of 15 amino acids. Germline CDR1 reads WSHSY; CDR2 reads SAAADI. The V and J ends lost 6 bases and 7 bases, in that order; junction bases with no gene match: 6. The CDR3 region is CASSQTSGGANTQYF. CDR3 coding DNA: TGCGCCAGCAGCCAGACTAGCGGGGGGGCTAATACGCAGTATTTT.

The CDR3 protein is CASRTGTLGEQYF. CDR3 coding DNA: TGTGCCAGCCGGACAGGGACGCTTGGGGAGCAGTACTTC. The chain employs TRBV2 and TRBJ2-5; 8 positions agree with TRBD1. Trimming cost V 8 bases and J 11 bases; bases outside gene matches: 13. The V gene's germline CDR1 is SNHLY and CDR2 FYNNEI. The CDR3 contains 13 residues.

V and J are TRBV5-1 and TRBJ1-2; D is ambiguous. The CDR3 consists of 13 residues. Trimming left V 0 bases short and J 8 bases short, with 11 bases between. CDR1 SGHRS and CDR2 YFSETQ come from the germline V gene. The CDR3 protein is CASSLGEAGGYTF. CDR3 coding DNA: TGCGCCAGCAGCTTGGGGGAGGCAGGCGGCTACACCTTC.

V and J are TRBV29-1 and TRBJ2-7, with 7 bases lining up with TRBD1. The J segment lost 2 bases and the V segment lost 4 bases, leaving 2 bases of the junction unmatched. The germline CDR1 and CDR2 sequences are SQVTM and ANQGSEA. The CDR3 extends over 12 amino acids. CDR3 residues: CSVGDSAYEQYV. The CDR3, as DNA: TGCAGCGTTGGGGACAGCGCCTACGAGCAGTACGTC.

V usage is TRBV19 and J usage is TRBJ1-5; D perhaps matches TRBD1 (6 bases). Germline CDR1 LNHDA, CDR2 SQIVND (reference sequence). The CDR3 has 11 amino acids. V shed 9 bases and J shed 9 bases, with 12 bases lying between them. CDR3 amino acids: CASGGLRPQHF. The CDR3 DNA is TGTGCCAGCGGGGGGCTCAGGCCCCAGCATTTT.

The chain has TRBV29-1 and TRBJ2-5; 8 bases map to TRBD2. Germline CDR1 SQVTM, CDR2 ANQGSEA. This CDR3 spans 13 amino acids. V lost 5 bases, J lost 5 bases, and 7 bases stayed unmatched. This CDR3 reads CSVSGGARETQYF. CDR3 bases: TGCAGCGTTTCCGGGGGGGCGAGGGAGACCCAGTACTTC.

V is TRBV9 and J is TRBJ2-2; D may be TRBD1 (5 bases). Germline CDR1 reads SGDLS; CDR2 reads YYNGEE. This CDR3 has 15 amino acids. Trimming cost V 0 bases and J 4 bases, with 10 bases left between them. This CDR3 is CASSVEGALTGELFF. The CDR3 DNA reads as TGTGCCAGCAGCGTAGAAGGGGCGCTCACCGGGGAGCTGTTTTTT.

The chain links TRBV2 to TRBJ2-2, with unresolved D. The CDR3 has 13 amino acids. Per the germline V gene, CDR1 is SNHLY and CDR2 is FYNNEI. The germline V and J ends were trimmed by 5 bases and 4 bases, with 8 bases remaining between them. CDR3 coding DNA: TGTGCCAGCAGTCCTCTAGTCACCGGGGAGCTGTTTTTT. This translates into CASSPLVTGELFF.

Only a few counts were recorded for this clone. This chain links TRBV7-2 with TRBJ2-1, with D perhaps TRBD2 (6 bases). V lost 3 bases and J 6 bases, leaving 21 bases between the germline ends. There are 17 residues in the CDR3. Germline V gives CDR1 SGHTA, CDR2 FQGNSA. Here the CDR3 DNA reads TGTGCCAGCAGCTTCGGGGATCGGGCGGGGAGCCGCAATGAGCAGTTCTTC. Protein: CASSFGDRAGSRNEQFF.

This clone was seen a single time. This CDR3 is CATSRNRDTAARWFF. In DNA form, the CDR3 reads TGTGCCACCAGCAGAAACCGGGACACAGCCGCACGGTGGTTCTTC. The V gene is TRBV15, the J gene TRBJ2-1; possible D gene TRBD1, 6 bases. V was pared by 2 bases and J by 15 bases, with 23 bases between. The germline CDR1 and CDR2 sequences are LNHNV and YYDKDF (reference sequence). This CDR3 contains 15 residues.

The chain couples TRBV18 to TRBJ2-7; tentative D call: TRBD1 (6 bases). V gave up 3 bases and J gave up 0 bases, with 12 bases separating them. The CDR3 has 15 amino acids. Germline loops: CDR1 KGHSH, CDR2 LQKENI. CDR3 sequence reads: CASSPLTGSSYEQYF. DNA for the CDR3: TGTGCCAGCTCACCCCTGACAGGTAGCTCCTACGAGCAGTACTTC.

J is TRBJ2-3 and V is TRBV29-1; D ambiguous. CDR1 is SQVTM, CDR2 ANQGSEA, per germline. Deletions cut 5 bases from V and 3 bases from J, with 12 bases between. The CDR3 runs to 13 residues. CDR3 residues: CSVLRRRTDTQYF. The DNA for the CDR3 is TGCAGCGTTCTAAGGAGAAGGACAGATACGCAGTATTTT.

J is TRBJ2-2 and V is TRBV2, with 11 bases that match TRBD1. This CDR3 is built from 15 residues. V lost 5 bases, J lost 6 bases, and 5 bases stayed unmatched. Germline CDR1 SNHLY, CDR2 FYNNEI. This chain's CDR3 is CASSPGGQGAGELFF. The CDR3 DNA sequence: TGTGCCAGCAGTCCCGGGGGACAGGGGGCCGGGGAGCTGTTTTTT. The whole variable domain, filled in from reference TRBV2 and TRBJ2-2, reads EPEVTQTPSHQVTQMGQEVILRCVPISNHLYFYWYRQILGQKVEFLVSFYNNEISEKSEIFDDQFSVERPDGSNFTLKIRSTKLEDSAMYFCASSPGGQGAGELFFGEGSRLTVL.

The DNA for the CDR3 is TGTGCCAGCTGCCGGGGGTCAAATCAGCCCCAGCATTTT. Protein: CASCRGSNQPQHF. This chain uses TRBV7-8 with TRBJ1-5; D may be TRBD1 (5 bases). This CDR3 contains 13 residues. Looked up from germline, CDR1 is SGHVS and CDR2 is FQNEAQ. V was pared by 8 bases and J by 4 bases, with 12 bases between.